These 16 T cell receptor beta chains were all obtained from the same sample, sequenced in a study of cytomegalovirus exposure and HLA in healthy donors. The PCR was carried out with 60 Vbeta primers and 13 Jbeta primers. Assay used: immunoSEQ multiplex PCR; TCRdb lists only in-frame clones, some missing. The table has around 200,000 clones, 84% seen once. Sequenced sample: PBMCs. These receptor sequences come from a girl aged 2 to 10 in good health and CMV-seropositive.

The genes are TRBV29-1 and TRBJ2-3, with TRBD2 identical over 8 bases. V was clipped by 4 bases and J by 6 bases; unmatched bases: 9. Germline V gives CDR1 SQVTM, CDR2 ANQGSEA. The CDR3 has 14 amino acids. The CDR3, as DNA: TGCAGCGTTGGGCGGGAGGAAGGGAGGGATACGCAGTATTTT. It is translated as CSVGREEGRDTQYF.

The rearrangement links TRBV12-5 to TRBJ2-1, with 10 positions matching TRBD2. Unmatched junction bases numbered 2, after V lost 0 bases and J lost 0 bases. The CDR3 loop spans 17 amino acids. Germline loops: CDR1 LGHNT, CDR2 FRNRAP. CDR3 sequence: CASGLVPSGSSYNEQFF. The CDR3, as DNA: TGTGCTAGTGGTTTGGTACCTAGCGGGAGCTCCTACAATGAGCAGTTCTTC.

V is TRBV27 and J is TRBJ1-1; possible D gene TRBD1, 5 bases. This CDR3 comprises 15 residues. Germline CDR1 is MNHEY and CDR2 is SMNVEV (reference sequence). The V gene lost 5 bases and the J gene lost 4 bases, with 17 bases spanning the gap. The CDR3 DNA reads as TGTGCCAGCAGTGGCCGGCAGGGTCGCAGCACTGAAGCTTTCTTT. Amino acid sequence: CASSGRQGRSTEAFF.

This clone was detected once. The chain couples TRBV25-1 to TRBJ2-1, with D uncertain. The V and J ends lost 4 bases and 4 bases respectively, with 11 bases between them. The germline CDR1 and CDR2 sequences are MGHDK and SYGVNS. The CDR3 totals 14 residues. CDR3 bases: TGTGCCAGCAGTGCGTCGACTTTTTACAATGAGCAGTTCTTC. Its protein is CASSASTFYNEQFF.

On this clone itself: A junction boundary mismatches the germline segment, possibly from a read error. V gene TRBV29-1 combines with J gene TRBJ2-7; no firm D call. Germline V gives CDR1 SQVTM, CDR2 ANQGSEA. This CDR3 region has 12 residues. CDR3: CSVEETGVGQHF. CDR3 bases: TGCAGCGTTGAAGAGACCGGTGTTGGGCAGCACTTC.

In this sample, this clone turned up once. The chain couples TRBV19 to TRBJ2-7; D is perhaps TRBD1 (6 bases). Trimming left V 6 bases short and J 2 bases short, with 14 bases between. Germline loops: CDR1 LNHDA, CDR2 SQIVND (reference sequence). This CDR3 is 14 amino acids long. The CDR3 loop reads CASSFRGMTYEQYF. As DNA, the CDR3 is TGTGCCAGTAGCTTCAGGGGTATGACCTACGAGCAGTACTTC.

The chain carries TRBV2 and TRBJ1-1; no clear D. Looked up from germline, CDR1 is SNHLY and CDR2 is FYNNEI. This CDR3 region has 15 residues. Trimming stripped 1 base from V and 7 bases from J, with 16 bases between. The CDR3 spells CASSEVVTRGNEAFF. In nucleotides, the CDR3 is TGTGCCAGCAGTGAAGTGGTCACCCGGGGTAATGAAGCTTTCTTT.

The rearrangement joins TRBV10-1 to TRBJ2-7; 7 positions match TRBD1. This CDR3 is 15 amino acids long. Looked up from germline, CDR1 is WNHNN and CDR2 is SYGVQD (reference sequence). Trimming at V came to 2 bases and at J to 2 bases, leaving 6 bases not matched to a gene. DNA of the CDR3: TGCGCCAGCAGTGAGGTCTACAGGGGAACCTACGAGCAGTACTTC. This encodes CASSEVYRGTYEQYF.

The chain carries TRBV6-5 and TRBJ2-4; possibly TRBD1 for D (5 bases). The germline gives CDR1 MNHEY, CDR2 SVGAGI. The CDR3 sequence is 14 residues long. V dropped 6 bases and J dropped 0 bases, with 9 bases sitting between them. The CDR3 region is CASRRRVAKNIQYF. CDR3 nucleotide sequence: TGTGCCAGCAGGCGCAGGGTAGCCAAAAACATTCAGTACTTC.

The CDR3 reads CASSVGLAGADGDTQYF. CDR3 in DNA: TGTGCCAGCAGCGTCGGACTAGCGGGGGCGGACGGAGATACGCAGTATTTT. The chain has TRBV5-4 and TRBJ2-3; 13 bases align to TRBD2. Germline V gives CDR1 SGHNT, CDR2 YYREEE (reference sequence). The CDR3 consists of 17 residues. With 4 bases clipped from V and 5 bases from J, the junction kept 10 bases outside the gene matches.

The rearrangement links TRBV5-6 to TRBJ2-7, with 14 bases matching TRBD2. Germline CDR1 and CDR2: SGHDT and YYEEEE. Unmatched junction bases numbered 8, after V lost 1 base and J lost 2 bases. The CDR3 is made up of 18 amino acids. The CDR3 DNA reads as TGTGCCAGCAGCTTGCTGACTAGCGGGAGGGTTAGCGCCTACGAGCAGTACTTC. It codes for CASSLLTSGRVSAYEQYF.

The CDR3 reads CASSPDRAGLGEQYF. The CDR3 bases are TGTGCCAGCAGTCCCGACAGGGCCGGTCTGGGGGAGCAGTACTTC. This chain links TRBV9 with TRBJ2-7; TRBD1 matches at 7 bases. CDR1 SGDLS and CDR2 YYNGEE come from the germline V gene. CDR3 length equals 15 residues. The V gene end was trimmed by 5 bases and the J gene end by 7 bases; junction bases not matched to a gene: 15.

The chain recombines TRBV25-1 with TRBJ1-1; 9 nucleotides match TRBD1. Germline assignment: CDR1 MGHDK and CDR2 SYGVNS. The CDR3 sequence is 13 residues long. V lost 4 bases and J lost 7; bases outside the gene matches: 4. CDR3 bases: TGTGCCAGCAGTGTGGACAGGGGACTTGAAGCTTTCTTT. It encodes CASSVDRGLEAFF.

This clone was counted only a few times. The gene calls are TRBV5-1 and TRBJ2-1; D is possibly TRBD1 (5 bases). Trimming cost V 0 bases and J 0 bases, with 10 bases left between them. Germline V gives CDR1 SGHRS, CDR2 YFSETQ. CDR3 length: 16 amino acids. CDR3 region: CASSLGQNPSYNEQFF. CDR3 coding DNA: TGCGCCAGCAGCTTGGGACAGAACCCCTCCTACAATGAGCAGTTCTTC.

The CDR3 region has the DNA TGTGCCAGCAGCCAAGATCCGGGCGGGGAGGGCACCGGGGAGCTGTTTTTT. Translating gives CASSQDPGGEGTGELFF. This chain connects TRBV14 to TRBJ2-2; 7 bases align to TRBD2. Trimming took 0 bases from V and 4 from J; bases not matched to a gene: 8. CDR1 is SGHDN and CDR2 is FVKESK in the germline V gene. This CDR3 comprises 17 residues.

The gene calls are TRBV12-5 and TRBJ2-5; TRBD1 matches at 11 bases. The CDR3 spans 18 residues. Germline V gene sequence: CDR1 LGHNT, CDR2 FRNRAP. V lost 0 bases to trimming and J lost 0 bases; unmatched junction nucleotides: 6. The CDR3 here is CASGLVLTGQGDQETQYF. In DNA, the CDR3 is TGTGCTAGTGGTTTGGTACTTACGGGACAGGGGGACCAAGAGACCCAGTACTTC.